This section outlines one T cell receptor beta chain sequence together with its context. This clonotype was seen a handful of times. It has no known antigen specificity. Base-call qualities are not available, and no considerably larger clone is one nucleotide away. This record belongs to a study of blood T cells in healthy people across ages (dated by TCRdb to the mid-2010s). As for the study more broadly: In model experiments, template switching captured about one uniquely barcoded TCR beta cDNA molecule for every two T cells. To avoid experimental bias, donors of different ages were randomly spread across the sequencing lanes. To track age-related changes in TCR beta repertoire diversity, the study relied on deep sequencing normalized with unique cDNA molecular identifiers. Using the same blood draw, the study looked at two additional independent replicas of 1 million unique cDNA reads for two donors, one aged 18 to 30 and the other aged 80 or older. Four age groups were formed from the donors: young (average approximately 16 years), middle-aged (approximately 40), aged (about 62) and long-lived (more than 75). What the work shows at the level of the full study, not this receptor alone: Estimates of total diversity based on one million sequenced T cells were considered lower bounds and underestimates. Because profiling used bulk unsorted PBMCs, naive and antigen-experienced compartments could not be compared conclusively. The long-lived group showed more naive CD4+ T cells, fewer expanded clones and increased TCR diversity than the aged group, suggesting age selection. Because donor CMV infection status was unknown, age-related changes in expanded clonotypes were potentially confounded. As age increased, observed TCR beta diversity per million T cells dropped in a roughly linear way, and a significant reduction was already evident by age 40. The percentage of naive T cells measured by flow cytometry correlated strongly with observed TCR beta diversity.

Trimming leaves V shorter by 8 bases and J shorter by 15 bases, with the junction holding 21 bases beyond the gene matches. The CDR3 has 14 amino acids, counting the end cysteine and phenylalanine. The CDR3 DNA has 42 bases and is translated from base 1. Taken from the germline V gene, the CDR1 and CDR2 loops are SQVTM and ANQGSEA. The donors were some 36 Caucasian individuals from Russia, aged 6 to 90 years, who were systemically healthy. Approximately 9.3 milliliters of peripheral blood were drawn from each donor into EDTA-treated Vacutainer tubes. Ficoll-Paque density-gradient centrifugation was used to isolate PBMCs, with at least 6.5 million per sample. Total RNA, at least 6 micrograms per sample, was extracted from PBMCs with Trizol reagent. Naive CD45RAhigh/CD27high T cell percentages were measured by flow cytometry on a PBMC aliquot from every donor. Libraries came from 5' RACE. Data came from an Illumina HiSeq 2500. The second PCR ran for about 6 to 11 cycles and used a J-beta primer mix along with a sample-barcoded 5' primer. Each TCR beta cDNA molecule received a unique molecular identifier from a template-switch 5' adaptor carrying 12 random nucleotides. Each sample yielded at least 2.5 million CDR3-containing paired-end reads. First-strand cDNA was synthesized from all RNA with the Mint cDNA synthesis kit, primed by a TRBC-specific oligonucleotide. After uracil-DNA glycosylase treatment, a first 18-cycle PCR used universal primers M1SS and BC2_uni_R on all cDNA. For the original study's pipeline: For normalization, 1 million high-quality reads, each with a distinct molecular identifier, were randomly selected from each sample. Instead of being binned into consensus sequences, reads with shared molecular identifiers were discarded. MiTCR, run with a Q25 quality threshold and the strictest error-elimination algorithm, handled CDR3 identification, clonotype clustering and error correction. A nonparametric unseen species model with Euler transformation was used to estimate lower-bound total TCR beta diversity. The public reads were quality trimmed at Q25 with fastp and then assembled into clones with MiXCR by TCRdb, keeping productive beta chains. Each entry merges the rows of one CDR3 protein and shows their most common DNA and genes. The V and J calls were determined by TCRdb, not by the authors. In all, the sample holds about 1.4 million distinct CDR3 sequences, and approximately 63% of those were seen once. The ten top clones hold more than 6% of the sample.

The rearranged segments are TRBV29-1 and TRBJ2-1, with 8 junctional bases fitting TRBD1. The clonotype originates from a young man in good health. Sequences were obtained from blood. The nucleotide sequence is TGCAGCCTGAGCGTTGGCGGACAGGGCCCGAATCTGTTCTTC. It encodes CSLSVGGQGPNLFF.